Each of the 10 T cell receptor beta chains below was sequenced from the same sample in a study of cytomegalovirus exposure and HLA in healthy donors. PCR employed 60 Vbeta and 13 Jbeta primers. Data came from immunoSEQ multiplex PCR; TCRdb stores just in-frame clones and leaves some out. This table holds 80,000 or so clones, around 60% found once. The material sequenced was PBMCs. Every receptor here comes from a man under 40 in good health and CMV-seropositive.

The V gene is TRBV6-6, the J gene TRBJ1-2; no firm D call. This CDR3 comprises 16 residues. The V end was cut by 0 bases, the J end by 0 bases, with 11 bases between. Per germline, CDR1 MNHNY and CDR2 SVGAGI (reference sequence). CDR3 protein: CASSYSTETSNYGYTF. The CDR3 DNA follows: TGTGCCAGCAGTTACTCTACAGAGACCTCTAACTATGGCTACACCTTC.

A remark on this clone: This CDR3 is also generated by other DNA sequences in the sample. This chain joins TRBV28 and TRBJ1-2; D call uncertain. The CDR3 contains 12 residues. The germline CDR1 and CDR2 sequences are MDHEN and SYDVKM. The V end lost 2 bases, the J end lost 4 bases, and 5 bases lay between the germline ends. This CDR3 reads CASSLNSYGYTF. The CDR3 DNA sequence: TGTGCCAGCAGTTTAAACAGCTATGGCTACACCTTC.

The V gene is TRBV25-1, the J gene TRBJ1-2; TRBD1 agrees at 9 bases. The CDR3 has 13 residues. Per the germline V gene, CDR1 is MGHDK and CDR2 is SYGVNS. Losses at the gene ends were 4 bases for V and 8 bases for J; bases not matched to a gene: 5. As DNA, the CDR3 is TGTGCCAGCAGTGGTCGGGACAGGGACGGCTACACCTTC. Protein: CASSGRDRDGYTF.

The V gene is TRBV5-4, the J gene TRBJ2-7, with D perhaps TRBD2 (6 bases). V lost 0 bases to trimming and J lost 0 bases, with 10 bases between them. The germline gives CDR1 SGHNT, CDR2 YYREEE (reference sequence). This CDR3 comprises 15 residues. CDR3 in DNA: TGTGCCAGCAGCTTGGCCGGGGGAGGCTCCTACGAGCAGTACTTC. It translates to CASSLAGGGSYEQYF.

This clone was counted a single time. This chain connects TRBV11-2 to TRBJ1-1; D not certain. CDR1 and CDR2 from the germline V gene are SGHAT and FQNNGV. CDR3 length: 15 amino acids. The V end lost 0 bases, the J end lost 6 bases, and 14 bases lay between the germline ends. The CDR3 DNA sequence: TGTGCCAGCAGCTTAGATTCCCCGGGGATCGCTGAAGCTTTCTTT. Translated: CASSLDSPGIAEAFF.

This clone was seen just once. CDR3 sequence: CASRGWTGSYEQYF. CDR3 bases: TGTGCCAGCAGGGGATGGACAGGTAGCTACGAGCAGTACTTC. V and J are TRBV27 and TRBJ2-7, with 7 bases fitting TRBD1. The CDR3 extends over 14 amino acids. After removal of 6 bases from V and 3 bases from J, the junction contained 8 bases not matched to a gene. Germline lookup yields CDR1 MNHEY and CDR2 SMNVEV (reference sequence).

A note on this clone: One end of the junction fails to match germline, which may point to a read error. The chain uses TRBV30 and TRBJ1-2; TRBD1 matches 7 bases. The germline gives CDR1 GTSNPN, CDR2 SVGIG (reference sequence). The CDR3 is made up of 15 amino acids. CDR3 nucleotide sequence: TGTGCCTGGGTCAAGGGGCAGGGGGTTAACTATGGCTACAACTTC. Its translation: CAWVKGQGVNYGYNF.

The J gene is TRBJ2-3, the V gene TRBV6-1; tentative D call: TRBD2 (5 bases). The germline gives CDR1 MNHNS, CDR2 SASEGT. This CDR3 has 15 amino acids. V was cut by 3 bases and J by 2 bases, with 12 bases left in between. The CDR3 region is CASSDDYPSTDTQYF. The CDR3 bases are TGTGCCAGCAGTGACGACTACCCCTCCACAGATACGCAGTATTTT.

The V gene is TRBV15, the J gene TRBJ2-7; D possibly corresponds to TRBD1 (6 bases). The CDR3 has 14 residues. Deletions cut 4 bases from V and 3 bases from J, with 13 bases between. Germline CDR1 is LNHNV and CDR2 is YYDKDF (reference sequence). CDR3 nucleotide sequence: TGTGCCACCAGCAACGGACAGTCAGGCTACGAGCAGTACTTC. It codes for CATSNGQSGYEQYF.

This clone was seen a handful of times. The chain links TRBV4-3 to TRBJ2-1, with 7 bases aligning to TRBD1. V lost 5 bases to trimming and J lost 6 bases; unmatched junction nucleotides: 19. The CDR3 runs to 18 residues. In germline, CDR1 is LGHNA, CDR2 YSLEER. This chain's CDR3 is CASSAQLNRGRQGNEQFF. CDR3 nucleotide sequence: TGCGCCAGCAGCGCCCAACTAAACAGGGGCCGACAAGGCAATGAGCAGTTCTTC.